These 13 T cell receptor beta chains came from one sample sequenced in a study of Graves' ophthalmopathy and Graves' hyperthyroidism. RNA transcripts were the template, and TCR beta CDR3 regions were amplified from them. HTBI-primed RT-PCR formed the first round, and a multiplex PCR formed the second. Each CDR3 protein gets one entry after TCRdb re-called the multiplex PCR reads with MiXCR. Found here are 300,000 to 400,000 distinct CDR3 sequences, about 18% of them singletons; the top ten hold roughly 2.4%. Sequencing used peripheral blood. The receptors originated from an adult woman with stable Graves' hyperthyroidism.

The V and J genes are TRBV10-3 and TRBJ1-5, with D possibly TRBD1 on 6 matching bases. Germline CDR1 ENHRY, CDR2 SYGVKD. The CDR3 consists of 16 residues. V dropped 0 bases and J dropped 5 bases, with 14 bases sitting between them. The CDR3 reads CAISESMGGADQPQHF. In nucleotides, the CDR3 is TGTGCCATCAGTGAGTCGATGGGGGGCGCCGATCAGCCCCAGCATTTT.

This clonotype was counted at least ten times. The rearrangement uses TRBV6-6 and TRBJ1-5, with D maybe TRBD1 (6 bases). CDR1 and CDR2 (germline): MNHNY, SVGAGI (reference sequence). CDR3 length: 12 amino acids. V lost 11 bases, J lost 5 bases, and 13 bases lay in between. The DNA of the CDR3 is TGTGCCGTCTCTAGGGGGGATCAGCCCCAGCATTTT. Protein sequence: CAVSRGDQPQHF.

This clonotype was seen repeatedly, ten times or more. The chain joins TRBV6-4 to TRBJ2-7; 7 nucleotides line up with TRBD1. Trimming removed 8 bases from V and 2 bases from J; junction bases left unmatched: 24. Germline lookup yields CDR1 MRHNA and CDR2 SNTAGT. This CDR3 contains 19 residues. CDR3 loop: CASGFLSYPGTAVPYEQYF. The CDR3 DNA is TGTGCCAGCGGATTTTTGAGTTACCCAGGGACAGCAGTACCCTACGAGCAGTACTTC.

This clonotype was counted many times. The chain uses TRBV24-1 and TRBJ2-5; 10 bases match TRBD1. This CDR3 region has 17 residues. Germline CDR1 reads KGHDR; CDR2 reads SFDVKD. V lost 4 bases, J lost 5 bases, and 12 bases stayed unmatched. The CDR3 spells CATSEVGQGPRLETQYF. The CDR3, as DNA: TGTGCCACCAGTGAGGTGGGACAGGGGCCACGATTGGAGACCCAGTACTTC.

This clonotype was counted ten times or more. V is TRBV11-1 and J is TRBJ2-5; TRBD1 is a possible D gene (7 bases). The V gene lost 5 bases and the J gene lost 5 bases, with 24 bases spanning the gap. This CDR3 comprises 17 residues. CDR1 is SGHAT and CDR2 is FQDESV in the germline V gene (reference sequence). The CDR3 bases are TGTGCCAGCAGCCCACGATGGGGGGCCAGGGGGACGGAGACCCAGTACTTC. Amino acids: CASSPRWGARGTETQYF.

This clonotype has ten or more counts. The chain employs TRBV6-1 and TRBJ2-7; D gene ambiguous. V lost 0 bases and J 3 bases, leaving 9 bases between the germline ends. The germline V gene encodes CDR1 MNHNS and CDR2 SASEGT. The CDR3 length is 14 residues. The CDR3 coding sequence is TGTGCCAGCAGTGAAGCCTTGTGGGGCTACGAGCAGTACTTC. This translates into CASSEALWGYEQYF.

The table lists this clonotype with many counts. The chain uses TRBV28 and TRBJ1-1; D not certain. CDR1 is MDHEN and CDR2 is SYDVKM in the germline V gene. V shed 6 bases and J shed 1 base, with 9 bases lying between them. CDR3 length equals 13 residues. The DNA for the CDR3 is TGTGCCAGCAGAAAAAAACAGAACACTGAAGCTTTCTTT. Protein: CASRKKQNTEAFF.

Written as DNA, the CDR3 is TGTGCCAGCAGTGAAGGAGGACATTCTAACTATGGCTACACCTTC. Translating gives CASSEGGHSNYGYTF. V is TRBV6-1 and J is TRBJ1-2; tentative D call: TRBD1 (5 bases). V was clipped by 1 base and J by 0 bases, with 9 bases between them. The CDR3 consists of 15 residues. Germline V gene data show CDR1 as MNHNS and CDR2 as SASEGT.

This clonotype was recorded at least ten times. The CDR3 bases are TGTGCCAGTAGAGTAGGGGGCTCTGGGGCCAACGTCCTGACTTTC. It codes for CASRVGGSGANVLTF. The chain uses TRBV19 and TRBJ2-6, with D perhaps matching TRBD1 (6 bases). Germline V gives CDR1 LNHDA, CDR2 SQIVND (reference sequence). This CDR3 has 15 residues. V was cut by 6 bases and J by 0 bases, with 9 bases left in between. The complete variable domain, with remaining parts taken from reference TRBV19 and TRBJ2-6, reads DGGITQSPKYLFRKEGQNVTLSCEQNLNHDAMYWYRQDPGQGLRLIYYSQIVNDFQKGDIAEGYSVSREKKESFPLTVTSAQKNPTAFYLCASRVGGSGANVLTFGAGSRLTVL.

This clonotype came up a few times. This chain connects TRBV10-3 to TRBJ2-7, with a tentative D call TRBD2 (6 bases). CDR3 size: 14 residues. V shed 10 bases and J shed 1 base, with 17 bases lying between them. Germline CDR1 and CDR2: ENHRY and SYGVKD. As DNA, the CDR3 is TGTGCCACCGCCCGCCCTAGCGATTCCTACGAGCAGTACTTC. Protein: CATARPSDSYEQYF.

This clonotype was counted at least ten times. The chain links TRBV6-5 to TRBJ1-6; a weak D match, TRBD1 (5 bases). The V gene lost 0 bases and the J gene lost 7 bases, with 10 bases spanning the gap. The germline gives CDR1 MNHEY, CDR2 SVGAGI. The CDR3 covers 15 residues. The CDR3 spells CASSYSRGKNSPLHF. CDR3 in DNA: TGTGCCAGCAGTTACTCAAGGGGAAAGAATTCACCCCTCCACTTT.

This clonotype was recorded at least ten times. DNA of the CDR3: TGTGCCAGCAGTTTAAAGACCTCTGGAAACACCATATATTTT. Protein sequence: CASSLKTSGNTIYF. The chain links TRBV12-3 or TRBV12-4 to TRBJ1-3; D ambiguous. Trimming shortened V by 2 bases and J by 0 bases, and 5 bases separated the two germline ends. This CDR3 region has 14 residues.

The chain combines TRBV16 with TRBJ2-4; possible D gene TRBD2, 6 bases. Per the germline V gene, CDR1 is KGHSY and CDR2 is FQNENV. Trimming removed 4 bases from V and 0 bases from J, with 10 bases in between. The CDR3 runs to 15 residues. The CDR3 is CASSPFGGAKNIQYF. DNA of the CDR3: TGTGCCAGCAGCCCCTTCGGGGGAGCCAAAAACATTCAGTACTTC.